The clone carrying this T cell receptor (beta chain) was recorded many times. Since all of the isolated RNA was reverse transcribed, expressed TCRB transcripts were what got sequenced. Generated by immunoSEQ multiplex PCR, the TCRdb table keeps only in-frame clones and is missing some. Here the sample spans 250,000 to 300,000 clones, roughly 8% being singletons. The entry originates in a study of beta chain features in type 1 diabetes. The clonotype originates from a woman between 18 and 29 years old in good health. The sample was central memory CD4+ T cells from blood.

The CDR3 DNA is TGTGCCAGCAGTCCGGGGGATACGCAGTATTTT. It is translated as CASSPGDTQYF. The chain employs TRBV6-6 and TRBJ2-3; D possibly corresponds to TRBD2 (5 bases). Germline CDR1 is MNHNY and CDR2 is SVGAGI (reference sequence). V was trimmed by 5 bases and J by 6 bases, leaving 6 bases between them. CDR3 length: 11 amino acids.